This T cell receptor beta chain was sequenced for a study of response to subunit inactivated influenza vaccine. This clonotype showed up just a few times. TCRdb itself ran the RT-PCR reads through MiXCR, one entry per CDR3 protein. This sample yields more than 700,000 distinct CDR3 sequences, of which about 20% are seen a single time; roughly 10% belongs to the top ten. Trimming at V came to 3 bases and at J to 6 bases, leaving 13 bases not matched to a gene. The CDR3 consists of 17 residues. Germline values: CDR1 LGHNA, CDR2 YNFKEQ. The sequence was collected from a man between 50 and 59 years old who received an inactivated influenza vaccine. The chain carries TRBV4-2 and TRBJ2-2; TRBD1 matches 7 bases. The source material was PBMCs from blood, sampled about 5 days after vaccination. This CDR3 reads CASSQEQGLRSSGELFF. Written as DNA, the CDR3 is TGTGCCAGCAGCCAGGAACAGGGGTTAAGGAGTTCCGGGGAGCTGTTTTTT.